This T cell receptor beta chain was sequenced for a study of blood T cell repertoires in COVID-19. This table comes from immunoSEQ multiplex PCR, and its TCRdb copy is limited to in-frame clones, with some not included. This table holds about 200,000 clones, about nine tenths found once. CDR1 is ENHRY and CDR2 is SYGVKD in the germline V gene. The CDR3 is 11 residues long. The germline V and J ends were trimmed by 8 bases and 8 bases, with 11 bases remaining between them. This rearrangement joins TRBV10-3 to TRBJ2-3; D perhaps matches TRBD2 (5 bases). The TCR was taken from a woman aged 25 to 39 who had recovered from COVID-19. Sequencing was performed on PBMCs or T cells enriched from blood (not recorded which). The CDR3 coding sequence is TGTGCCATCTCACGGGAAGCTACGCAGTATTTT. Translating gives CAISREATQYF.